The source of this T cell receptor (beta chain) is a study of T cell repertoires in cytomegalovirus infection. This clonotype was counted ten times or more. Its antigen is unknown. A single record per CDR3 protein comes from TCRdb applying MiXCR to the reads. The repertoire holds roughly 120,000 distinct CDR3 sequences, with around 10% as singletons. The CDR3 is 14 residues long. V was shortened by 5 bases and J by 5 bases, with 12 bases between the two germline ends. Germline CDR1 SGHTA, CDR2 FQGNSA. This chain connects TRBV7-2 to TRBJ2-2; TRBD2 might be the D (6 bases). Sequenced: PBMCs, sequenced either directly or after in vitro stimulation (not recorded which). This sequence originates from a human donor in good health (CMV status not recorded). Some clones in this sample may be carry-over from other donors' samples. This chain's CDR3 is CASSPGSRTGELFF. In nucleotides, the CDR3 is TGTGCCAGCAGCCCCGGGAGTAGAACCGGGGAGCTGTTTTTT.